This is a list of T cell receptor beta chains from one sample in a study of T-cell memory formation after mild COVID-19. Via MiXCR, TCRdb re-called the 5' RACE reads, giving one row per CDR3 protein. The sample records 55,000 to 65,000 distinct CDR3 sequences, over 7.5% being singletons. Sequenced input: PBMCs or a T cell subset sorted from them (not recorded which). These receptors were obtained from a man younger than 35 who had mild COVID-19 (a few samples of this study predate the infection). Cell type and time point are not known. Each CDR3 is given with its conserved first and last residue. Clone size is shown for a subset of rows, as once, few, many or a class of expanded clone.

CDR3 protein	clone size	V gene	J gene
CSVGTGGIETQYF	NA	TRBV29-1	TRBJ2-5
CASSPTHTDTQYF	few	TRBV7-2	TRBJ2-3
CASSLRTHQETQYF	many	TRBV11-2	TRBJ2-5
CASSQVGNHNEQFF	NA	TRBV14	TRBJ2-1
CASSLERAGGPSDTQYF	few	TRBV5-1	TRBJ2-3
CASSRLLAGGPNEQFF	NA	TRBV4-1	TRBJ2-1
CASSVLGEYQETQYF	many	TRBV5-1	TRBJ2-5
CASGAPGELFF	few	TRBV9	TRBJ2-2
CASSQDVYEQYF	NA	TRBV4-1	TRBJ2-7
CASSGETQYF	few	TRBV19	TRBJ2-5
CASSPDMNTEAFF	few	TRBV18	TRBJ1-1
CASSLLGTQETQYF	few	TRBV7-2	TRBJ2-5
CASSPELSSYNEQFF	NA	TRBV5-1	TRBJ2-1
CASRELETQYF	few	TRBV6-2/TRBV6-3	TRBJ2-5
CASSLEVGPYEQYF	NA	TRBV11-2	TRBJ2-7
CATAPYGGITGELFF	few	TRBV24-1	TRBJ2-2
CSATLPRGTGELFF	NA	TRBV20-1	TRBJ2-2
CASSLGGEHYGYTF	NA	TRBV5-6	TRBJ1-2
CASSSGVGLGSPLHF	few	TRBV9	TRBJ1-6
CASSLAGSGGPDTQYF	NA	TRBV5-1	TRBJ2-3
CASSLRQGVVEQYF	many	TRBV12-3/TRBV12-4	TRBJ2-7
CATSDPSRGTIDEQFF	NA	TRBV24-1	TRBJ2-1
CASSPGGHSYEQYF	few	TRBV18	TRBJ2-7
CASNLGAGYTF	few	TRBV7-2	TRBJ1-2
CASSPRGSEAFF	few	TRBV18	TRBJ1-1
CAWSVASNYGYTF	NA	TRBV30	TRBJ1-2
CASSLGLSGANVLTF	few	TRBV7-2	TRBJ2-6
CASSKQGLAGGPTTDTQYF	NA	TRBV7-9	TRBJ2-3
CASSWDSGETQYF	many	TRBV5-1	TRBJ2-5
CASGSSLQGARYEQYF	NA	TRBV6-2/TRBV6-3	TRBJ2-7
CASSPRIQRGNPDTQYF	many	TRBV18	TRBJ2-3
CASSYANPGQAGNTIYF	few	TRBV6-5	TRBJ1-3
CASSPRQESHEQYF	many	TRBV7-9	TRBJ2-7
CASSLESPFKETQYF	few	TRBV7-6	TRBJ2-5
CASRQGLAGATGELFF	NA	TRBV12-3/TRBV12-4	TRBJ2-2
CSARSLGQNTQYF	many	TRBV20-1	TRBJ2-3
CASGLVKSSSVLGGRIVAETQYF	few	TRBV12-5	TRBJ2-5
CASSQEWTGGQPQHF	NA	TRBV4-3	TRBJ1-5
CATSSPGLAGTGELFF	many	TRBV15	TRBJ2-2
CASSLTGSGPTDTQYF	NA	TRBV7-2	TRBJ2-3
CASSLMAGGNNEQFF	many	TRBV7-2	TRBJ2-1
CSASYRGLEQAQYF	few	TRBV20-1	TRBJ2-5
CATSRDVGQGYNEKLFF	NA	TRBV15	TRBJ1-4
CASSLPGSKLFF	NA	TRBV5-4	TRBJ1-4
CAWSTHHPGPQYF	NA	TRBV30	TRBJ2-4
CASSLAAAGGTDTQYF	NA	TRBV5-1	TRBJ2-3
CASSFGGGDEQFF	many	TRBV7-2	TRBJ2-1
CATSGAPSTDTQYF	few	TRBV24-1	TRBJ2-3